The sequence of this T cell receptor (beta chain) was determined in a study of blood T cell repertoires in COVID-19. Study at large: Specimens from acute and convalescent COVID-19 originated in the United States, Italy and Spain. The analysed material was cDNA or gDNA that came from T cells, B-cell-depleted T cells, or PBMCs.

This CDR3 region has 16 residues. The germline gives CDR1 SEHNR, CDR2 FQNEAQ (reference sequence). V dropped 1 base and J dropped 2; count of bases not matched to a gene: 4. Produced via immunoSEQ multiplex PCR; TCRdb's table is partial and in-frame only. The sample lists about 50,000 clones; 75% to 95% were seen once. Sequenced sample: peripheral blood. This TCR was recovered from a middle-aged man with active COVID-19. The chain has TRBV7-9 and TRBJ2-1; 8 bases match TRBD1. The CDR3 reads CASSLGQGRAYNEQFF. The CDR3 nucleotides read TGTGCCAGCAGCTTAGGACAGGGGAGAGCCTACAATGAGCAGTTCTTC.